Following are 28 T cell receptor beta chains from one sample sequenced in a study of CD8 T cells in Susac syndrome. RNA, at about 0.45 to 1 ug, was reverse transcribed with random hexamers. MiXCR, run by TCRdb on the immunoSEQ multiplex PCR reads, gives a single entry per CDR3 protein. The table includes tens of thousands of distinct CDR3 sequences, 93% detected once. Source material: CD8+ T cells from PBMCs. Receptors originate from a human donor with multiple sclerosis.

The V gene is TRBV11-2, the J gene TRBJ2-1; D unclear. The germline V gene encodes CDR1 SGHAT and CDR2 FQNNGV. This CDR3 is 14 amino acids long. Deletions cut 1 base from V and 5 bases from J, with 9 bases between. CDR3 amino acids: CASSLVMTDNEQFF. CDR3 nucleotide sequence: TGTGCCAGCAGCTTAGTTATGACCGACAATGAGCAGTTCTTC.

V gene TRBV9 combines with J gene TRBJ1-6; maybe TRBD1 (6 bases). Germline V gene sequence: CDR1 SGDLS, CDR2 YYNGEE. The CDR3 is made up of 16 amino acids. Deletions cut 3 bases from V and 5 bases from J, with 15 bases between. The CDR3 region has the DNA TGTGCCAGCAGCGAAGGGGGACGGAAGAATAATTCACCCCTCCACTTT. Amino acids: CASSEGGRKNNSPLHF.

The chain joins TRBV5-3 to TRBJ1-5; no definite D call. TRBV5-3 carries the ORF label, with uncertain function. The CDR3 runs to 14 residues. V was cut by 0 bases and J by 7 bases, with 11 bases left in between. The CDR3 loop is CARSLGGLEQPQHF. The CDR3 DNA follows: TGTGCCAGAAGCTTGGGTGGGTTGGAACAGCCCCAGCATTTT.

J is TRBJ1-1 and V is TRBV12-3 or TRBV12-4; D call uncertain. This CDR3 is 13 amino acids long. V was shortened by 3 bases and J by 4 bases, with 9 bases between the two germline ends. The CDR3 reads CASSFDLPTEAFF. Here the CDR3 DNA reads TGTGCCAGCAGTTTCGACCTTCCCACTGAAGCTTTCTTT.

The chain combines TRBV7-8 with TRBJ1-4; the D gene is possibly TRBD1 (6 bases). Germline V gene sequence: CDR1 SGHVS, CDR2 FQNEAQ. The ends were cut back, 4 bases at V and 0 bases at J, with 27 bases in the middle. The CDR3 is 21 amino acids. DNA of the CDR3: TGTGCCAGCAGCTCGTCTCCGGGGGCCTTTCGGGGAAACGCAACTAATGAAAAACTGTTTTTT. This codes for CASSSSPGAFRGNATNEKLFF. Combining the CDR3 with reference TRBV7-8 and TRBJ1-4 gives the whole variable domain GAGVSQSPRYKVAKRGQDVALRCDPISGHVSLFWYQQALGQGPEFLTYFQNEAQLDKSGLPSDRFFAERPEGSVSTLKIQRTQQEDSAVYLCASSSSPGAFRGNATNEKLFFGSGTQLSVL.

The CDR3 sequence: CASSPEPTGADNSPLHF. In DNA, the CDR3 is TGCGCCAGCAGCCCTGAACCCACAGGGGCCGATAATTCACCCCTCCACTTT. The chain has TRBV4-3 and TRBJ1-6; 7 bases align to TRBD1. Per the germline V gene, CDR1 is LGHNA and CDR2 is YSLEER. V shed 4 bases and J 5 bases; nucleotides not matched to a gene: 11. CDR3 size: 17 residues.

The chain couples TRBV20-1 to TRBJ2-7, with D perhaps matching TRBD2 (7 bases). Between the trimmed V and J ends, which lost 0 bases and 4 bases, there was a span of 13 bases. The CDR3 is 14 residues long. The germline V gene encodes CDR1 DFQATT and CDR2 SNEGSKA (reference sequence). CDR3 DNA: TGCAGTGCTAGAGATGGGGGGGGCTTGTACGAGCAGTACTTC. This sequence encodes CSARDGGGLYEQYF.

The chain carries TRBV6-4 and TRBJ2-3, with TRBD2 matching over 10 bases. The germline V gene encodes CDR1 MRHNA and CDR2 SNTAGT. CDR3 length equals 15 residues. The J segment lost 1 base and the V segment lost 2 bases, leaving 0 bases of the junction unmatched. CDR3 loop: CASSDGTSGTDTQYF. The CDR3 bases are TGTGCCAGCAGTGACGGGACTAGCGGCACAGATACGCAGTATTTT.

The chain carries TRBV19 and TRBJ1-6; the D is unclear. The CDR3 runs 13 residues. CDR1 LNHDA and CDR2 SQIVND come from the germline V gene (reference sequence). With 8 bases removed from V and 8 bases from J, the gap between germline ends came to 13 bases. For the CDR3, the DNA is TGTGCCAGTGCGGGCTGGGCCGATTCACCCCTCCACTTT. Its translation: CASAGWADSPLHF.

The chain has TRBV20-1 and TRBJ2-1; 8 bases are a match to TRBD2. Germline V gene data show CDR1 as DFQATT and CDR2 as SNEGSKA (reference sequence). The junction had 14 bases not matched to a gene; V was cut back by 8 bases and J by 8 bases. This CDR3 is 14 amino acids long. CDR3 loop: CSSSTPRGVYEQFF. The CDR3 DNA is TGCAGTTCAAGCACGCCGCGGGGGGTATATGAGCAGTTCTTC.

The chain carries TRBV28 and TRBJ1-5; D ambiguous. The CDR3 covers 17 residues. Trimming removed 1 base at V and 0 bases at J, with 13 bases between. The germline V gene encodes CDR1 MDHEN and CDR2 SYDVKM. CDR3 in amino acids: CASSLSSPAHSNQPQHF. Here the CDR3 DNA reads TGTGCCAGCAGTTTATCCTCCCCGGCCCATAGCAATCAGCCCCAGCATTTT.

This chain connects TRBV19 to TRBJ2-3, with a weak D call TRBD2 (6 bases). The V gene's germline CDR1 is LNHDA and CDR2 SQIVND (reference sequence). The CDR3 extends over 16 amino acids. The V end lost 3 bases, the J end lost 2 bases, and 15 bases lay between the germline ends. The CDR3 protein is CASSIGGDPLTDTQYF. The CDR3 DNA is TGTGCCAGTAGTATTGGCGGGGATCCCCTCACAGATACGCAGTATTTT.

V is TRBV14 and J is TRBJ1-6; D not resolved. The germline V gene has CDR1 SGHDN and CDR2 FVKESK. Deletions cut 0 bases from V and 8 bases from J, with 11 bases between. CDR3 size: 15 residues. CDR3 coding DNA: TGTGCCAGCAGCCAAGATATAAGGAGAGATTCACCCCTCCACTTT. Translation gives CASSQDIRRDSPLHF.

The chain has TRBV7-3 and TRBJ2-2; D is possibly TRBD2 (5 bases). The V gene lost 3 bases and the J gene lost 5 bases, with 13 bases spanning the gap. The CDR3 contains 15 residues. Germline V gives CDR1 SGHTA, CDR2 FQGTGA. Here the CDR3 DNA reads TGTGCCAGCAGCTTCCTGGTAGAGGGAACCGGGGAGCTGTTTTTT. Translating gives CASSFLVEGTGELFF.

The gene calls are TRBV4-3 and TRBJ1-4, with unresolved D. From germline, CDR1 is LGHNA and CDR2 YSLEER. There are 16 residues in the CDR3. V was clipped by 0 bases and J by 4 bases, with 12 bases between them. CDR3 protein: CASSQELGLFNEKLFF. DNA for the CDR3: TGCGCCAGCAGCCAAGAGCTCGGACTGTTTAATGAAAAACTGTTTTTT.

This clonotype was recorded only once. The CDR3 DNA follows: TGTGCCAGCAGCCCCATGGGGGGGATCGACTACGAGCAGTACTTC. Its translation is CASSPMGGIDYEQYF. The chain uses TRBV5-4 and TRBJ2-7, with 7 nucleotides matching TRBD2. The CDR3 runs to 15 residues. Germline values: CDR1 SGHNT, CDR2 YYREEE (reference sequence). V was clipped by 4 bases and J by 3 bases; unmatched bases: 10.

This clonotype was seen a single time. The chain recombines TRBV4-1 with TRBJ2-3; 7 bases match TRBD1. The CDR3 loop spans 15 amino acids. Germline V gene sequence: CDR1 MGHRA, CDR2 YSYEKL. V was clipped by 4 bases and J by 4 bases; unmatched bases: 8. The CDR3 protein is CASSRGRGIADTQYF. Here the CDR3 DNA reads TGCGCCAGCAGCCGAGGCAGGGGGATCGCAGATACGCAGTATTTT.

This chain connects TRBV2 to TRBJ2-5; no definite D call. V was clipped by 9 bases and J by 2 bases, with 16 bases between them. Germline loops: CDR1 SNHLY, CDR2 FYNNEI. CDR3 length: 14 amino acids. CDR3 nucleotide sequence: TGTGCCAGAGAGGAGCGACTTACTCAAGAGACCCAGTACTTC. Its translation is CAREERLTQETQYF.

J is TRBJ2-7 and V is TRBV24-1, with TRBD1 identical over 9 bases. J lost 5 bases, V lost 3 bases, and 7 bases had no gene match. CDR1 and CDR2 (germline): KGHDR, SFDVKD. The CDR3 spans 15 residues. CDR3 DNA sequence: TGTGCCACCAGTGATCCCCGGGACAGGGAGAACGAGCAGTACTTC. It translates to CATSDPRDRENEQYF.

This sequence joins TRBV2 and TRBJ1-1; D is undetermined. V dropped 4 bases and J dropped 1 base, with 10 bases sitting between them. This CDR3 comprises 14 residues. Germline V gene sequence: CDR1 SNHLY, CDR2 FYNNEI. CDR3 protein: CASSVWDTNTEAFF. The CDR3 nucleotides are TGTGCCAGCAGTGTGTGGGATACGAACACTGAAGCTTTCTTT.

V usage is TRBV5-3 and J usage is TRBJ2-2; a possible D gene is TRBD2 (6 bases). TRBV5-3 is identified as an open reading frame with a role that is uncertain. V was clipped by 4 bases and J by 0 bases, with 19 bases between them. CDR3 length equals 18 residues. The CDR3 region is CARSPVASAHTNTGELFF. CDR3 nucleotide sequence: TGTGCCAGAAGCCCGGTGGCTAGCGCACACACGAACACCGGGGAGCTGTTTTTT.

V gene TRBV9 combines with J gene TRBJ1-2, with D perhaps TRBD1 (5 bases). CDR3 length: 13 amino acids. Germline V gives CDR1 SGDLS, CDR2 YYNGEE. Trimming shortened V by 3 bases and J by 7 bases, and 13 bases separated the two germline ends. CDR3 DNA sequence: TGTGCCAGCAGCGGAGGTGGGGGGTCTGGCTACACCTTC. Its protein product is CASSGGGGSGYTF. Variable domain in full (rest from reference TRBV9 and TRBJ1-2): DSGVTQTPKHLITATGQRVTLRCSPRSGDLSVYWYQQSLDQGLQFLIQYYNGEERAKGNILERFSAQQFPDLHSELNLSSLELGDSALYFCASSGGGGSGYTFGSGTRLTVV.

This chain uses TRBV3-1 with TRBJ2-7; D assignment may be TRBD1 or TRBD2 (5 bases each). This CDR3 is built from 13 residues. CDR1 is LGHDT, CDR2 YNNKEL, per germline (reference sequence). Trimming stripped 0 bases from V and 6 bases from J, with 9 bases between. CDR3 coding DNA: TGTGCCAGCAGCCAAGATCTGGGGGTCGAGCAGTACTTC. Translating it yields CASSQDLGVEQYF.

The rearrangement uses TRBV29-1 and TRBJ2-1, with no clear D. CDR1 is SQVTM and CDR2 is ANQGSEA in the germline V gene. The CDR3 runs to 16 residues. Trimming took off 8 bases at V and 2 bases at J, with 22 bases between the two ends. CDR3 nucleotide sequence: TGCAGCCCCATATATGACCCTAAGGACGCCTACAATGAGCAGTTCTTC. It yields the protein CSPIYDPKDAYNEQFF.

The CDR3 bases are TGTGCCAGCAGGTGGGCAGGGGGCTCCTACAATGAGCAGTTCTTC. Translating gives CASRWAGGSYNEQFF. The chain employs TRBV28 and TRBJ2-1; 7 positions match TRBD1. The V gene end was trimmed by 6 bases and the J gene end by 0 bases; junction bases not matched to a gene: 5. The CDR3 totals 15 residues. The germline CDR1 and CDR2 sequences are MDHEN and SYDVKM.

The rearrangement uses TRBV7-8 and TRBJ1-3; TRBD1 might be the D (6 bases). Looked up from germline, CDR1 is SGHVS and CDR2 is FQNEAQ. The V and J ends lost 7 bases and 0 bases respectively, with 22 bases between them. There are 18 residues in the CDR3. The CDR3 sequence: CASTRRQGTTRSGNTIYF. Here the CDR3 DNA reads TGTGCCAGCACCCGAAGGCAGGGGACTACACGCTCTGGAAACACCATATATTTT.

This chain joins TRBV6-2 or TRBV6-3 and TRBJ2-3, with unresolved D. The CDR3 has 12 residues. Trimming stripped 3 bases from V and 6 bases from J, with 7 bases between. Germline CDR1 MNHEY, CDR2 SVGEGT. CDR3 sequence: CASSYGWDTQYF. CDR3 in DNA: TGTGCCAGCAGTTATGGATGGGATACGCAGTATTTT.

The chain employs TRBV7-3 and TRBJ1-1; D unresolved. This CDR3 region has 13 residues. CDR1 SGHTA and CDR2 FQGTGA come from the germline V gene. The V gene lost 4 bases and the J gene lost 4 bases, with 10 bases spanning the gap. CDR3 residues: CASSSFGFTEAFF. As DNA, the CDR3 is TGTGCCAGCAGCTCCTTCGGTTTCACTGAAGCTTTCTTT. The variable domain in full, completed from reference TRBV7-3 and TRBJ1-1, reads GAGVSQTPSNKVTEKGKYVELRCDPISGHTALYWYRQSLGQGPEFLIYFQGTGAADDSGLPNDRFFAVRPEGSVSTLKIQRTERGDSAVYLCASSSFGFTEAFFGQGTRLTVV.